The next 26 T cell receptor beta chains were all read from a single sample in a study of blood T cell repertoires in COVID-19. Profiled with immunoSEQ multiplex PCR; TCRdb holds only in-frame clones, not every one. Counted here are 150,000 to 200,000 clones, 65% to 85% occurring once; the ten biggest clones make up roughly 9.1%. The sequenced sample was peripheral blood. The receptors shown here come from a woman aged 80 or over with active or convalescent COVID-19.

The CDR3 sequence: CASSFSQGWGGTDTQYF. CDR3 sequence (DNA): TGTGCCAGTAGTTTTTCCCAGGGTTGGGGTGGGACAGATACGCAGTATTTT. The chain recombines TRBV19 with TRBJ2-3; perhaps TRBD1 as D (5 bases). The CDR3 is 17 amino acids. The V end lost 5 bases, the J end lost 3 bases, and 21 bases lay between the germline ends. CDR1 and CDR2 from the germline V gene are LNHDA and SQIVND (reference sequence).

V is TRBV5-6 and J is TRBJ1-5, with a weak D call TRBD1 (5 bases). The CDR3 totals 15 residues. Germline V gene lookup returns CDR1 SGHDT and CDR2 YYEEEE. The V and J ends lost 0 bases and 0 bases respectively, with 7 bases between them. In nucleotides, the CDR3 is TGTGCCAGCAGCTTGGCCGGGGGTAGCAATCAGCCCCAGCATTTT. Translation: CASSLAGGSNQPQHF.

The rearrangement links TRBV6-5 to TRBJ2-1; D is ambiguous. From germline, CDR1 is MNHEY and CDR2 SVGAGI. The CDR3 extends over 14 amino acids. V dropped 1 base and J dropped 6 bases, with 10 bases sitting between them. In DNA, the CDR3 is TGTGCCAGCAGTTACTTTCCTAGGTCCAATGAGCAGTTCTTC. It encodes CASSYFPRSNEQFF.

V gene TRBV19 combines with J gene TRBJ1-2; D possibly corresponds to TRBD1 (6 bases). Trimming took 7 bases from V and 1 from J, leaving 10 bases between them. CDR1 and CDR2 from the germline V gene are LNHDA and SQIVND (reference sequence). This CDR3 is built from 13 residues. The CDR3 spells CASTQGNNYGYTF. The DNA of the CDR3 is TGTGCCAGTACCCAGGGGAATAACTATGGCTACACCTTC.

The chain has TRBV7-8 and TRBJ2-3, with D maybe TRBD1 (5 bases). The germline CDR1 and CDR2 sequences are SGHVS and FQNEAQ. The CDR3 runs to 16 residues. With 5 bases removed from V and 0 bases from J, the gap between germline ends came to 15 bases. CDR3 loop: CASSVYRSTSTDTQYF. The CDR3 DNA follows: TGTGCCAGCAGCGTTTACAGGTCCACTAGCACAGATACGCAGTATTTT.

The rearrangement uses TRBV6-5 and TRBJ2-7; 10 bases are a match to TRBD1. With V trimmed by 4 bases and J by 6 bases, 0 bases remained unmatched. The CDR3 loop spans 12 amino acids. The V gene's germline CDR1 is MNHEY and CDR2 SVGAGI. In DNA, the CDR3 is TGTGCCAGCAGTTGGGACAGGGGCGAGCAGTACTTC. It encodes CASSWDRGEQYF.

The rearrangement uses TRBV19 and TRBJ2-3; TRBD1 matches 10 bases. The CDR3 runs 14 residues. The germline V gene has CDR1 LNHDA and CDR2 SQIVND (reference sequence). Unmatched junction bases numbered 2, after V lost 4 bases and J lost 4 bases. DNA of the CDR3: TGTGCCAGTAGTACGACAGGGGGCTCAGATACGCAGTATTTT. This sequence encodes CASSTTGGSDTQYF.

This rearrangement joins TRBV11-3 to TRBJ2-2, with D possibly matching TRBD2 (5 bases). CDR1 and CDR2 (germline): SGHNT, YENEEA. Trimming left V 5 bases short and J 5 bases short, with 18 bases between. CDR3 length equals 16 residues. The CDR3 sequence is CASSQGLGKLTGELFF. Here the CDR3 DNA reads TGTGCCAGCAGCCAAGGACTGGGGAAGTTGACCGGGGAGCTGTTTTTT.

This chain joins TRBV18 and TRBJ2-7, with D maybe TRBD1 (6 bases). The germline CDR1 and CDR2 sequences are KGHSH and LQKENI. Trimming left V 2 bases short and J 6 bases short, with 11 bases between. The CDR3 has 13 residues. CDR3 protein: CASSPTGYGEQYF. For the CDR3, the DNA is TGTGCCAGCTCACCAACAGGGTATGGCGAGCAGTACTTC.

This clone was seen once. The J gene is TRBJ2-2, the V gene TRBV4-3; the match to TRBD2 covers 12 bases. Germline V gives CDR1 LGHNA, CDR2 YSLEER. V lost 4 bases to trimming and J lost 7 bases; unmatched junction nucleotides: 10. This CDR3 region has 17 residues. The CDR3 region is CASSRTLAGGPDGELFF. The CDR3 nucleotides read TGCGCCAGCAGCCGAACCCTAGCGGGGGGGCCAGACGGGGAGCTGTTTTTT.

Details on this clone: Other DNA sequences in this sample translate to the same CDR3. The chain recombines TRBV18 with TRBJ1-1; tentative D call: TRBD1 (5 bases). The germline CDR1 and CDR2 sequences are KGHSH and LQKENI. The CDR3 loop spans 14 amino acids. Trimming removed 3 bases from V and 1 base from J, with 9 bases in between. The CDR3 region has the DNA TGTGCCAGCTCACCCCAGGGAGGGAACACTGAAGCTTTCTTT. This sequence encodes CASSPQGGNTEAFF. Full variable domain (remainder filled in from reference TRBV18 and TRBJ1-1): NAGVMQNPRHLVRRRGQEARLRCSPMKGHSHVYWYRQLPEEGLKFMVYLQKENIIDESGMPKERFSAEFPKEGPSILRIQQVVRGDSAAYFCASSPQGGNTEAFFGQGTRLTVV.

The chain combines TRBV4-1 with TRBJ2-5, with 8 bases fitting TRBD2. Germline lookup yields CDR1 MGHRA and CDR2 YSYEKL. The CDR3 length is 17 residues. V shed 1 base and J 3 bases; nucleotides not matched to a gene: 10. This CDR3 reads CASSQGRAGGREETQYF. In nucleotides, the CDR3 is TGCGCCAGCAGCCAAGGTCGCGCGGGGGGACGGGAAGAGACCCAGTACTTC.

Turning to this clone: The identical CDR3 is also encoded by other nucleotide sequences in the sample. This chain uses TRBV9 with TRBJ1-5; tentative D call: TRBD1 (5 bases). Germline lookup yields CDR1 SGDLS and CDR2 YYNGEE. The ends were cut back, 0 bases at V and 6 bases at J, with 7 bases in the middle. This CDR3 comprises 13 residues. CDR3 in DNA: TGTGCCAGCAGCGTAGGCCAGGGTCAGCCCCAGCATTTT. Translating gives CASSVGQGQPQHF.

V and J are TRBV3-1 (or the pseudogene TRBV3-2) and TRBJ1-1, with D uncertain. Trimming took off 4 bases at V and 5 bases at J, with 20 bases between the two ends. CDR3 length: 16 residues. Germline-derived CDR1 and CDR2 are LGHDT and YNNKEL (reference sequence). In DNA, the CDR3 is TGTGCCAGCAGCCCTCTGCAGCCTTACGGAGGAACTGAAGCTTTCTTT. Its protein is CASSPLQPYGGTEAFF.

J is TRBJ2-3 and V is TRBV24-1, with 7 bases matching TRBD2. Germline V gene sequence: CDR1 KGHDR, CDR2 SFDVKD. V gave up 4 bases and J gave up 1 base; unmatched junction bases: 7. This CDR3 comprises 16 residues. The CDR3 here is CATSDGGGHGTDTQYF. The CDR3 DNA follows: TGTGCCACCAGTGACGGCGGGGGTCACGGCACAGATACGCAGTATTTT.

The V gene is TRBV30, the J gene TRBJ1-1, with no clear D. The CDR3 is 15 amino acids. Germline CDR1 is GTSNPN and CDR2 is SVGIG (reference sequence). V lost 3 bases and J 5 bases, leaving 19 bases between the germline ends. The CDR3 reads CAWREARAGRTEAFF. The CDR3 nucleotides read TGTGCCTGGAGGGAGGCTCGGGCCGGTAGGACTGAAGCTTTCTTT.

The chain couples TRBV3-1 (or the pseudogene TRBV3-2) to TRBJ1-3, with 9 bases matching TRBD1. V trimming: 3 bases; J trimming: 2 bases; junction bases outside the gene matches: 2. The CDR3 totals 15 residues. Germline values: CDR1 LGHDT, CDR2 YNNKEL (reference sequence). DNA of the CDR3: TGTGCCAGCAGCCACCGGGACAGGGCTGGAAACACCATATATTTT. Translated, it gives CASSHRDRAGNTIYF.

V gene TRBV5-1 combines with J gene TRBJ1-2; 9 nucleotides agree with TRBD1. Germline loops: CDR1 SGHRS, CDR2 YFSETQ. The CDR3 runs to 14 residues. Trimming took 0 bases from V and 8 from J; bases not matched to a gene: 5. The CDR3 nucleotides read TGCGCCAGCAGCTTGGAGGGACAGGGTTTGGGCTACACCTTC. Translating gives CASSLEGQGLGYTF.

The chain has TRBV19 and TRBJ1-5; D is unclear. The CDR3 has 14 amino acids. From germline, CDR1 is LNHDA and CDR2 SQIVND (reference sequence). Trimming cost V 3 bases and J 3 bases, with 9 bases left between them. The CDR3: CASSIAGVNQPQHF. For the CDR3, the DNA is TGTGCCAGTAGTATTGCGGGTGTCAATCAGCCCCAGCATTTT.

About this clone: Lacking the conserved final phenylalanine or tryptophan, this CDR3 likely reflects a read error. V is TRBV7-3 and J is TRBJ1-2, with D possibly matching TRBD1 (5 bases). Germline V lookup: CDR1 SGHTA, CDR2 FQGTGA. V was trimmed by 2 bases and J by 6 bases, leaving 16 bases between them. The CDR3 has 15 residues. This CDR3 reads CASSLDGGEKDGYTS. The DNA of the CDR3 is TGTGCCAGCAGCTTAGATGGGGGGGAGAAGGATGGCTACACCTCC.

The CDR3 sequence: CASSLLAGELTDTQYF. In DNA form, the CDR3 reads TGTGCCAGCAGCTTACTAGCGGGGGAACTCACAGATACGCAGTATTTT. J is TRBJ2-3 and V is TRBV7-6; 10 nucleotides agree with TRBD2. V dropped 2 bases and J dropped 2; count of bases not matched to a gene: 4. From germline, CDR1 is SGHVS and CDR2 FNYEAQ. This CDR3 is built from 16 residues.

This clone was seen a few times. The rearrangement joins TRBV3-1 (or the pseudogene TRBV3-2) to TRBJ1-1; D is possibly TRBD1 (5 bases). This CDR3 spans 13 amino acids. V was trimmed by 6 bases and J by 1 base, leaving 9 bases between them. CDR1 is LGHDT and CDR2 is YNNKEL in the germline V gene (reference sequence). CDR3 sequence (DNA): TGTGCCAGCAGTCGGGGGGAGAACACTGAAGCTTTCTTT. Its translation is CASSRGENTEAFF.

The J gene is TRBJ1-1, the V gene TRBV10-3; D remains ambiguous. From germline, CDR1 is ENHRY and CDR2 SYGVKD. The ends were cut back, 2 bases at V and 3 bases at J, with 7 bases in the middle. This CDR3 has 13 residues. The CDR3 bases are TGTGCCATCAGTGAGAGGGAGTACACTGAAGCTTTCTTT. Its translation: CAISEREYTEAFF.

The chain has TRBV13 and TRBJ2-3; D ambiguous. Germline V gene sequence: CDR1 PRHDT, CDR2 FYEKMQ (reference sequence). CDR3 length: 15 amino acids. V gave up 1 base and J gave up 2 bases, with 10 bases separating them. The CDR3 loop reads CASSLVASHTDTQYF. CDR3 nucleotide sequence: TGTGCCAGCAGCTTAGTAGCCAGTCACACAGATACGCAGTATTTT. The full variable domain, in which reference TRBV13 and TRBJ2-3 provide the parts outside the CDR3, is AAGVIQSPRHLIKEKRETATLKCYPIPRHDTVYWYQQGPGQDPQFLISFYEKMQSDKGSIPDRFSAQQFSDYHSELNMSSLELGDSALYFCASSLVASHTDTQYFGPGTRLTVL.

This clone was seen more than once but under ten times. The chain is built from TRBV30 and TRBJ1-2; 7 bases align to TRBD1. Trimming removed 4 bases from V and 4 bases from J; junction bases left unmatched: 6. Germline CDR1 and CDR2: GTSNPN and SVGIG (reference sequence). This CDR3 has 13 residues. CDR3 nucleotides: TGTGCCTGGAATTGGCGGACAGGCTATGGCTACACCTTC. This encodes CAWNWRTGYGYTF.

This clone was recorded once. CDR3 sequence reads: CASSSRAYEQYF. As DNA, the CDR3 is TGTGCCAGCAGCTCCAGGGCGTACGAGCAGTACTTC. The chain employs TRBV12-3 or TRBV12-4 and TRBJ2-7, with D possibly TRBD1 on 5 matching bases. Deletions cut 6 bases from V and 4 bases from J, with 10 bases between. The CDR3 has 12 residues.